This TCR beta chain is from a study of blood T cell repertoires in COVID-19. Background on the study: Samples representing acute and convalescent COVID-19 were sourced from the United States, Italy and Spain. In each case, the material was cDNA or gDNA derived from T cells, B-cell-depleted T cells, or PBMCs.

The V end was cut by 6 bases, the J end by 4 bases, with 12 bases between. The germline V gene has CDR1 LGHNT and CDR2 FRNRAP. This CDR3 region has 13 residues. In the original workflow: How many nucleated cells were present was estimated from reference gene primer amplification. The method was immunoSEQ multiplex PCR; TCRdb's version includes in-frame clones alone and lacks a portion of them. V and J calls and clone size are given by that table; D and trimming were obtained from the DNA. The table lists 200,000 or so clones, more than 70% of them singletons. The sequencing input was peripheral blood. This clonotype was obtained from a woman between 35 and 50 years old who had recovered from COVID-19. The chain recombines TRBV12-5 with TRBJ2-5, with no clear D. This CDR3 reads CASGRDTIETQYF. In nucleotides, the CDR3 is TGTGCTAGTGGCCGTGACACCATAGAGACCCAGTACTTC.